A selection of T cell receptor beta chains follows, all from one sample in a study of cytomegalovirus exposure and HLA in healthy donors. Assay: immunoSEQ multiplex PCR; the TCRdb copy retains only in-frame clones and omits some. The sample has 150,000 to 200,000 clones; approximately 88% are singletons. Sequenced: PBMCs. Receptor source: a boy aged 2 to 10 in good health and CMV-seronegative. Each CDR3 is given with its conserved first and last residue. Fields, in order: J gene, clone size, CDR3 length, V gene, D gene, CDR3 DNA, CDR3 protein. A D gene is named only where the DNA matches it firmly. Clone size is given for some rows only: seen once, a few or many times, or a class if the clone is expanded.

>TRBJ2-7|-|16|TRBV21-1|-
TGTGCCAGCAGCAAAGGTTCGAGGGAGGGCTGCTACGAGCAGTACTTC
CASSKGSREGCYEQYF
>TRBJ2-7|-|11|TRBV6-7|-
TGTGCCAGCAGCCTCGGCGGAGGGCAGTACTTC
CASSLGGGQYF
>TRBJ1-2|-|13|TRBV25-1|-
TGTGCCAGCAGTGAGTTTGGCAGGGATGGCTACACCTTC
CASSEFGRDGYTF
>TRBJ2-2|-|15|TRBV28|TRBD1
TGTGCCAGCAACCACTTCGACAGGGGTACCGGGGAGCTGTTTTTT
CASNHFDRGTGELFF
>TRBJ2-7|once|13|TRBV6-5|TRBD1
TGTGCCAGCAGCCTGGGACAGGGCTACGAGCAGTACTTC
CASSLGQGYEQYF
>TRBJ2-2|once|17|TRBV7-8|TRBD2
TGTGCCAGCAGCCAATCTCTCCCGGGACTAGGAGTCGGGGAGCTGTTTTTT
CASSQSLPGLGVGELFF
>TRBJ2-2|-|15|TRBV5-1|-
TGCGCCAGCAGCTTGGAGAACAGGGCGCCCGGGGAGCTGTTTTTT
CASSLENRAPGELFF
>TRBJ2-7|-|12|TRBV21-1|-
TGTGCCAGCAGCAAAGGACACTACGAGCAGTACTTC
CASSKGHYEQYF
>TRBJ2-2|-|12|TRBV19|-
TGTGCCAGTAGCCCAGTCTCCGGGGAGCTGTTTTTT
CASSPVSGELFF
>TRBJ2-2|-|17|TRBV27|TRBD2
TGTGCCAGCACCCCTCTTGCGGGGGGAGTCCATACCGGGGAGCTGTTTTTT
CASTPLAGGVHTGELFF
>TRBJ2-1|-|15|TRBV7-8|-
TGTGCCAGCAGCTTAGAAGGGGGCCGGGAGAATGAGCAGTTCTTC
CASSLEGGRENEQFF
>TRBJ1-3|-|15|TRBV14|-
TGTGCCAGCAGCCCCCAGGGAAACTCTGGAAACACCATATATTTT
CASSPQGNSGNTIYF
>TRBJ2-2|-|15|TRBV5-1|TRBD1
TGCGCCAGCAGCAGGGGACAGGTGAACACCGGGGAGCTGTTTTTT
CASSRGQVNTGELFF
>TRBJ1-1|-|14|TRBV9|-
TGTGCCAGCAGCCCCGACCCTCGGGAGGCTGAAGCTTTCTTT
CASSPDPREAEAFF
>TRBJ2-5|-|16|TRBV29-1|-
TGCAGCGTTGAAGGAAGAAGGACGGGGTACCAAGAGACCCAGTACTTC
CSVEGRRTGYQETQYF
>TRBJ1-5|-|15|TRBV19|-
TGTGCCAGTAGTATTACCGGGGGTGAGGATCAGCCCCAGCATTTT
CASSITGGEDQPQHF
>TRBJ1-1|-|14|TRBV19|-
TGTGCCAGTAGTATAGTCGAACAGTCGACTGAAGCTTTCTTT
CASSIVEQSTEAFF
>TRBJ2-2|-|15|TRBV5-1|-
TGCGCCAGCAGCACAGACAGGAGGCAAACCGGGGAGCTGTTTTTT
CASSTDRRQTGELFF
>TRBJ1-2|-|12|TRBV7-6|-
TGTGCCAGCAGCACTGGAACAGACGGCTACACCTTC
CASSTGTDGYTF
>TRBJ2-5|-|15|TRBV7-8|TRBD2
TGTGCCAGCAGCACCCCTGAGCGGGACGATGAGACCCAGTACTTC
CASSTPERDDETQYF
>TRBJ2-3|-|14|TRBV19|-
TGTGCCAGTATCTCAACAGGTAGCACAGATACGCAGTATTTT
CASISTGSTDTQYF
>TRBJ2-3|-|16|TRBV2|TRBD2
TGTGCCAGCAGTCCCGGGACTAGCGGGAGAACAGATACGCAGTATTTT
CASSPGTSGRTDTQYF